Below, one T cell receptor beta chain is given with its context. Its antigen is not known. Some clones are missing from TCRdb's copy, which holds only in-frame ones; the method was immunoSEQ multiplex PCR. The sample holds 150,000 to 200,000 clones, 90% to 95% seen once. V gave up 6 bases and J gave up 1 base, with 6 bases separating them. The CDR3 is 12 residues long. Germline CDR1 and CDR2: SGHAT and FQNNGV. This entry belongs to a study of T cell responses to AZD1222 COVID-19 vaccine. Whole-study findings and limits: Unmutated variant regions are reportedly the target of nearly half of TCRs that are spike-specific.

This specimen consisted of peripheral blood, obtained 28 days after the second AZD1222 dose. This clonotype originated in an adult who received the AZD1222 COVID-19 vaccine. The chain links TRBV11-2 to TRBJ1-1, with TRBD1 as a possible D gene (6 bases). This CDR3 is CASRDRNTEAFF. The CDR3 DNA reads as TGTGCCAGCAGGGACAGGAACACTGAAGCTTTCTTT. The whole variable domain, remainder taken from reference TRBV11-2 and TRBJ1-1, is EAGVAQSPRYKIIEKRQSVAFWCNPISGHATLYWYQQILGQGPKLLIQFQNNGVVDDSQLPKDRFSAERLKGVDSTLKIQPAKLEDSAVYLCASRDRNTEAFFGQGTRLTVV.